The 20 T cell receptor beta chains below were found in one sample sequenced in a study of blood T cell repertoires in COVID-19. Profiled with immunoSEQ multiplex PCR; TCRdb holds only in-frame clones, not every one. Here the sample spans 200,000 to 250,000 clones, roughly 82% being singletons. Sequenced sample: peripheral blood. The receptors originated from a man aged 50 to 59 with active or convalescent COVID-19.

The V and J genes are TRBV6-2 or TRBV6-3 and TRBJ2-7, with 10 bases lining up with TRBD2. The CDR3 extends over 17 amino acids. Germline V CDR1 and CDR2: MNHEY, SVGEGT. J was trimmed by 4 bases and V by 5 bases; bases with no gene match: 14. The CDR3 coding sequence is TGTGCCAGCAGTCCCATGCGGCGAGCGGGGGGGCGGTACGAGCAGTACGTC. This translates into CASSPMRRAGGRYEQYV.

The CDR3 region has the DNA TGTGCCAGTAGGAGGATACTAGCGGGAGGGTCGGGTGAGCAGTTCTTC. Protein: CASRRILAGGSGEQFF. This rearrangement joins TRBV19 to TRBJ2-1; 13 positions agree with TRBD2. V was pared by 6 bases and J by 9 bases, with 11 bases of the junction left unmatched. The CDR3 length is 16 residues. Germline assignment: CDR1 LNHDA and CDR2 SQIVND (reference sequence).

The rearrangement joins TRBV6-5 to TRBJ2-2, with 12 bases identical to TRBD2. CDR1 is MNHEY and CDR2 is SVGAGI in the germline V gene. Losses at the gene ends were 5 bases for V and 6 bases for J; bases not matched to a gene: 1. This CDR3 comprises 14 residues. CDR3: CASSLAGGPGELFF. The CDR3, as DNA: TGTGCCAGCAGTCTAGCGGGGGGGCCCGGGGAGCTGTTTTTT.

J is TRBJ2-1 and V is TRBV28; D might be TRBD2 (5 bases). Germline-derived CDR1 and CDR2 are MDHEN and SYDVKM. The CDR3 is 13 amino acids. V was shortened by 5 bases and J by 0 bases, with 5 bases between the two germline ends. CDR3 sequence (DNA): TGTGCCAGCAGTGGGAGCTCCTACAATGAGCAGTTCTTC. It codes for CASSGSSYNEQFF. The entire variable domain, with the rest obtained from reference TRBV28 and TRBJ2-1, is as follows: DVKVTQSSRYLVKRTGEKVFLECVQDMDHENMFWYRQDPGLGLRLIYFSYDVKMKEKGDIPEGYSVSREKKERFSLILESASTNQTSMYLCASSGSSYNEQFFGPGTRLTVL.

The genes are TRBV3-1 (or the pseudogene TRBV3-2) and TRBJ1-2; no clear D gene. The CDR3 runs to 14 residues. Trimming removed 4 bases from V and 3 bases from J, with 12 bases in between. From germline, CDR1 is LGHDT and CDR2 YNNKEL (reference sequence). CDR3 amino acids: CASSPRTAHYGYTF. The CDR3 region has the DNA TGTGCCAGCAGCCCTAGGACTGCCCACTATGGCTACACCTTC.

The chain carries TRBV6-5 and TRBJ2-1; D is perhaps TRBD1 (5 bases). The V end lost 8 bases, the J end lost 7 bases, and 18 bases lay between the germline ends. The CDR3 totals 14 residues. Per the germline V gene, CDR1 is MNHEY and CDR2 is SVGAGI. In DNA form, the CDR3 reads TGTGCCAGCTATGAGAATGGACATGTGAATGAGCAGTTCTTC. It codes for CASYENGHVNEQFF.

CDR3 sequence (DNA): TGTGCCAGCAGGGCGGGACCGAGCTATGGCTACACCTTC. Translated, it gives CASRAGPSYGYTF. The rearrangement joins TRBV6-5 to TRBJ1-2, with D possibly matching TRBD1 (5 bases). Trimming removed 6 bases from V and 4 bases from J, with 12 bases in between. The germline V gene has CDR1 MNHEY and CDR2 SVGAGI. This CDR3 comprises 13 residues.

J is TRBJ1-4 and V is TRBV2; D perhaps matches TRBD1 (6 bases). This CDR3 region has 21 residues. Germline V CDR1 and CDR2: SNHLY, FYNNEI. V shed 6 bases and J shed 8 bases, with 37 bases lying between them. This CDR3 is CASSSDPWTPSIEFGQEKLFF. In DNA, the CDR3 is TGTGCCAGCAGCTCTGACCCCTGGACCCCTTCAATCGAGTTTGGACAGGAAAAACTGTTTTTT.

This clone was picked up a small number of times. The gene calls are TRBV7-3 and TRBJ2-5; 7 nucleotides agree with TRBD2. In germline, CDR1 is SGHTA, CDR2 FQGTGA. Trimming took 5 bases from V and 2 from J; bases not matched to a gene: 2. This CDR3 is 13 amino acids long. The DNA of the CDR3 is TGTGCCAGCAGCCCTAGCGGACAAGAGACCCAGTACTTC. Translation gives CASSPSGQETQYF. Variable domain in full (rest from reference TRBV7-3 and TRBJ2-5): GAGVSQTPSNKVTEKGKYVELRCDPISGHTALYWYRQSLGQGPEFLIYFQGTGAADDSGLPNDRFFAVRPEGSVSTLKIQRTERGDSAVYLCASSPSGQETQYFGPGTRLLVL.

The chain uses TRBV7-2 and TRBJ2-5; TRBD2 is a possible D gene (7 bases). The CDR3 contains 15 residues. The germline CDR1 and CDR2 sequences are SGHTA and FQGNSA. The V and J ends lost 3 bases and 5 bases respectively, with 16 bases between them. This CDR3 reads CASSFQGGGGETQYF. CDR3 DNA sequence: TGTGCCAGCAGCTTTCAAGGCGGCGGGGGCGAGACCCAGTACTTC.

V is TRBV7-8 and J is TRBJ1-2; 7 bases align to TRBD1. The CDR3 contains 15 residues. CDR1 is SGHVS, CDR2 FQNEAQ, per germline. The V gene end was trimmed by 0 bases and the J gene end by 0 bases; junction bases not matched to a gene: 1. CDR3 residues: CASSLAGTANYGYTF. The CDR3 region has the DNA TGTGCCAGCAGCTTAGCTGGGACAGCTAACTATGGCTACACCTTC.

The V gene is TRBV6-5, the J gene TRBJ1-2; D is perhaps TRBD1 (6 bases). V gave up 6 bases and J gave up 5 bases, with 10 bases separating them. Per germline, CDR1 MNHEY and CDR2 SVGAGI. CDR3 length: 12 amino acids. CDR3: CASRGGEYGYTF. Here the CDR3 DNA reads TGTGCCAGCAGAGGGGGGGAATATGGCTACACCTTC.

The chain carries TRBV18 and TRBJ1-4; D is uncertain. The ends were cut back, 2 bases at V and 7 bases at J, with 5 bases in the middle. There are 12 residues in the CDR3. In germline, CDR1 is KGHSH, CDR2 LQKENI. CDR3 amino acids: CASSPESEKLFF. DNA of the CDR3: TGTGCCAGCTCACCAGAGAGTGAAAAACTGTTTTTT.

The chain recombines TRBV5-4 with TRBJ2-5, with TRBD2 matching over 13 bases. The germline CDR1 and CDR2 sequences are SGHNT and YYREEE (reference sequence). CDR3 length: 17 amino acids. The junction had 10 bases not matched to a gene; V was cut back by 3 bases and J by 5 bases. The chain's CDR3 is CASSSALGLAGSETQYF. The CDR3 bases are TGTGCCAGCAGCTCTGCATTGGGACTAGCGGGATCGGAGACCCAGTACTTC.

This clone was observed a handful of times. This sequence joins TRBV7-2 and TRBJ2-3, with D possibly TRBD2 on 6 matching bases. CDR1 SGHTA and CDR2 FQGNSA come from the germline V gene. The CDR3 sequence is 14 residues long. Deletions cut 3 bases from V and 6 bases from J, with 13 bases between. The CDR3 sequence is CASSLGLSPDTQYF. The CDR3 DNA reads TGTGCCAGCAGCTTGGGACTTTCCCCGGATACGCAGTATTTT. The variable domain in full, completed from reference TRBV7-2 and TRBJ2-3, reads GAGVSQSPSNKVTEKGKDVELRCDPISGHTALYWYRQSLGQGLEFLIYFQGNSAPDKSGLPSDRFSAERTGGSVSTLTIQRTQQEDSAVYLCASSLGLSPDTQYFGPGTRLTVL.

Written as DNA, the CDR3 is TGTGCCAGCAACCGAGCCCAGGGGGAGACCCAGTACTTC. Amino acid sequence: CASNRAQGETQYF. The chain has TRBV14 and TRBJ2-5, with D possibly matching TRBD1 (6 bases). Looked up from germline, CDR1 is SGHDN and CDR2 is FVKESK. The CDR3 sequence is 13 residues long. V dropped 7 bases and J dropped 5 bases, with 14 bases sitting between them.

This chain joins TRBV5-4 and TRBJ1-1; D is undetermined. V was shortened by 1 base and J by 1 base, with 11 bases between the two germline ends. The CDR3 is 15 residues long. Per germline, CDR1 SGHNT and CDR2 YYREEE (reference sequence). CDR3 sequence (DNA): TGTGCCAGCAGCTTGCCGGAGGCTGGGAACACTGAAGCTTTCTTT. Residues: CASSLPEAGNTEAFF.

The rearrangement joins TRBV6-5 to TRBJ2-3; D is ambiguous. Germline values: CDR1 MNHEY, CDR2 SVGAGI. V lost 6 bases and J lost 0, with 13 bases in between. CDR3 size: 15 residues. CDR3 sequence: CASSPDIRSTDTQYF. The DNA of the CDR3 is TGTGCCAGCAGCCCCGACATTCGCAGCACAGATACGCAGTATTTT.

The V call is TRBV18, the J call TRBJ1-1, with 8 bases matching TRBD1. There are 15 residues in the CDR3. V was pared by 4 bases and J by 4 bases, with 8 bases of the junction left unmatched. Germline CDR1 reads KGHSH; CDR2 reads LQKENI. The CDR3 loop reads CASSLYQGAGTEAFF. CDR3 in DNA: TGTGCCAGCTCACTCTATCAGGGGGCAGGCACTGAAGCTTTCTTT.

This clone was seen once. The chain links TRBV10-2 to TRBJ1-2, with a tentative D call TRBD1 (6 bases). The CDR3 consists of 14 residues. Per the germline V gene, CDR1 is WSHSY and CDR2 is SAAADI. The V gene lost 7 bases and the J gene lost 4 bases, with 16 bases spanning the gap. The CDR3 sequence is CASIATGSAYGYTF. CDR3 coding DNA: TGCGCCAGCATTGCTACAGGGAGCGCCTATGGCTACACCTTC.